The 14 T cell receptor beta chains below all came from one sample that was sequenced in a study of T cells in Graves' hyperthyroidism and ophthalmopathy. There were TCR beta CDR3 regions amplified from RNA transcripts. The TCR CDR3 was amplified in a first-round RT-PCR using the HTBI primer set. Each CDR3 protein gets one entry after TCRdb re-called the multiplex PCR reads with MiXCR. The table includes roughly 400,000 distinct CDR3 sequences, over 13% detected once. Material for sequencing was blood. All receptors derive from a man in his fifties with Graves' ophthalmopathy.

This clonotype was seen many times. The CDR3 DNA reads TGCGCCAGCAGCCCGCCTGTGGGGGGCGTCGCCTCCGGGGAGCTGTTTTTT. This gives the protein CASSPPVGGVASGELFF. The chain links TRBV5-1 to TRBJ2-2; D possibly matches TRBD1 or TRBD2 (6 bases each). This CDR3 is built from 17 residues. Germline-derived CDR1 and CDR2 are SGHRS and YFSETQ. Trimming cost V 4 bases and J 6 bases, with 22 bases left between them.

There are many counts of this clonotype. The chain has TRBV27 and TRBJ1-6; TRBD1 matches at 7 bases. Per the germline V gene, CDR1 is MNHEY and CDR2 is SMNVEV (reference sequence). The junction had 5 bases not matched to a gene; V was cut back by 5 bases and J by 7 bases. The CDR3 runs 14 residues. The CDR3 DNA reads as TGTGCCAGCAGTCTGGGACAGTCGAATTCACCCCTCCACTTT. As protein: CASSLGQSNSPLHF.

There are many counts of this clonotype. The J gene is TRBJ1-6, the V gene TRBV27; 9 bases are a match to TRBD1. V trimming: 6 bases; J trimming: 7 bases; junction bases outside the gene matches: 4. Germline V gives CDR1 MNHEY, CDR2 SMNVEV (reference sequence). The CDR3 is made up of 14 amino acids. The CDR3 is CASRPGTGNSPLHF. In DNA, the CDR3 is TGTGCCAGCAGACCCGGGACAGGGAATTCACCCCTCCACTTT.

This clonotype has more than one count but fewer than ten. The V gene is TRBV7-3, the J gene TRBJ2-1; 10 nucleotides match TRBD1. This CDR3 has 15 amino acids. Trimming at V came to 6 bases and at J to 8 bases, leaving 10 bases not matched to a gene. Germline assignment: CDR1 SGHTA and CDR2 FQGTGA. The CDR3 bases are TGTGCCAGCAGTTTCGACAGGGGGCTCGTCTATGAGCAGTTCTTC. Amino acid sequence: CASSFDRGLVYEQFF.

The table lists this clonotype with many counts. The chain uses TRBV2 and TRBJ1-5; D might be TRBD1 (5 bases). Trimming shortened V by 4 bases and J by 7 bases, and 11 bases separated the two germline ends. The CDR3 is 13 amino acids. CDR1 is SNHLY and CDR2 is FYNNEI in the germline V gene. The CDR3 DNA reads TGTGCCAGCAGTGGATCCAGGGACCAGCCCCAGCATTTT. Translation gives CASSGSRDQPQHF. Complete variable domain (other parts from reference TRBV2 and TRBJ1-5): EPEVTQTPSHQVTQMGQEVILRCVPISNHLYFYWYRQILGQKVEFLVSFYNNEISEKSEIFDDQFSVERPDGSNFTLKIRSTKLEDSAMYFCASSGSRDQPQHFGDGTRLSIL.

About this clonotype itself: A much bigger clone sits one base away, suggesting this may be a read error. This rearrangement joins TRBV6-1 to TRBJ1-1, with D perhaps TRBD1 (6 bases). Germline V gives CDR1 MNHNS, CDR2 SASEGT. CDR3 length: 13 residues. The CDR3 reads CAGSEGGNTEAFF. The CDR3 region has the DNA TGTGCCGGCAGTGAAGGGGGGAACACTGAAGCTTTCTTT.

This clonotype came up many times. This rearrangement joins TRBV2 to TRBJ2-3, with 16 bases matching TRBD2. Trimming at V came to 6 bases and at J to 5 bases, leaving 5 bases not matched to a gene. The germline gives CDR1 SNHLY, CDR2 FYNNEI. The length of the CDR3 is 16 residues. The CDR3 nucleotides are TGTGCCAGCAGAGGGGGGACTAGCGGGAGGGGAGATACGCAGTATTTT. This encodes CASRGGTSGRGDTQYF. The complete variable domain, with remaining parts taken from reference TRBV2 and TRBJ2-3, reads EPEVTQTPSHQVTQMGQEVILRCVPISNHLYFYWYRQILGQKVEFLVSFYNNEISEKSEIFDDQFSVERPDGSNFTLKIRSTKLEDSAMYFCASRGGTSGRGDTQYFGPGTRLTVL.

This clonotype occurred many times. The rearrangement joins TRBV5-6 to TRBJ2-7, with 8 bases lining up with TRBD1. The ends lost 4 bases at V and 4 bases at J; junction bases unmatched: 7. The CDR3 runs to 14 residues. Germline V lookup: CDR1 SGHDT, CDR2 YYEEEE. The CDR3 coding sequence is TGTGCCAGCAGCCGGGACAGGCGGGGTTACGAGCAGTACTTC. Translating gives CASSRDRRGYEQYF.

This clonotype was seen many times. This chain uses TRBV20-1 with TRBJ1-1, with D possibly TRBD1 on 5 matching bases. Germline-derived CDR1 and CDR2 are DFQATT and SNEGSKA (reference sequence). Trimming took 3 bases from V and 1 from J, leaving 15 bases between them. This CDR3 has 15 residues. In DNA, the CDR3 is TGCAGTGCTAGGCCCGGGTCAGGACAGAACACTGAAGCTTTCTTT. Protein sequence: CSARPGSGQNTEAFF.

This clonotype was found many times. Mismatch with germline at one junction end may stem from a read error. The chain uses TRBV6-1 and TRBJ2-7, with 9 bases aligning to TRBD1. This CDR3 is 15 amino acids long. Germline CDR1 reads MNHNS; CDR2 reads SASEGT. The CDR3 coding sequence is TGTGCCAGCAGTGAAGGTACAGGGGGCTTTTACGAACAGTACTTC. As protein: CASSEGTGGFYEQYF.

The genes are TRBV7-9 and TRBJ1-5; D is perhaps TRBD1 (6 bases). Germline assignment: CDR1 SEHNR and CDR2 FQNEAQ (reference sequence). V was cut by 8 bases and J by 4 bases, with 18 bases left in between. The length of the CDR3 is 15 residues. CDR3 sequence: CASPPNGQKNQPQHF. CDR3 nucleotides: TGTGCCAGCCCACCTAACGGACAGAAAAATCAGCCCCAGCATTTT.

The V and J genes are TRBV11-2 and TRBJ2-1, with TRBD2 matching 10 bases. After removal of 5 bases from V and 5 bases from J, the junction contained 9 bases not matched to a gene. The CDR3 has 16 amino acids. Germline loops: CDR1 SGHAT, CDR2 FQNNGV. In DNA, the CDR3 is TGTGCCAGCAGCCCCCGGGGGACTAGCGCCAACAATGAGCAGTTCTTC. It yields the protein CASSPRGTSANNEQFF.

This clonotype was detected ten times or more. The rearrangement links TRBV7-9 to TRBJ2-1; the D is unclear. The CDR3 is made up of 15 amino acids. Germline V CDR1 and CDR2: SEHNR, FQNEAQ (reference sequence). The ends were cut back, 3 bases at V and 5 bases at J, with 14 bases in the middle. CDR3 nucleotides: TGTGCCAGCAGCTTTGTTGGCTTCCCACACAATGAGCAGTTCTTC. Protein: CASSFVGFPHNEQFF.

The CDR3 nucleotides are TGTGCCAGCAGTGAAGTCGCGGGAACGTACAATGAGCAGTTCTTC. Its protein is CASSEVAGTYNEQFF. This rearrangement joins TRBV6-1 to TRBJ2-1, with D possibly TRBD2 on 6 matching bases. V lost 1 base and J lost 4, with 11 bases in between. Germline loops: CDR1 MNHNS, CDR2 SASEGT. The CDR3 is 15 amino acids.